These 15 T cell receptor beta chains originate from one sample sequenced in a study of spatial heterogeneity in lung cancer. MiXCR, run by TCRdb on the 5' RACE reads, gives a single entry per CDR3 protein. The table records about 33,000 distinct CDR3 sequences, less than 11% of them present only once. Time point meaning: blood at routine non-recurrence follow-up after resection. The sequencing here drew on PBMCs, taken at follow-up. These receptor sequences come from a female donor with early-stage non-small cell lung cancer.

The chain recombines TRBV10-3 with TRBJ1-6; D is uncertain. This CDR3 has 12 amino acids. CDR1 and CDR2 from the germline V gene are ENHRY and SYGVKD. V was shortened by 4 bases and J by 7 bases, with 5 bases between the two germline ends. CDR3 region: CAISAGNSPLHF. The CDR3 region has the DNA TGTGCCATCAGTGCCGGGAATTCACCCCTCCACTTT.

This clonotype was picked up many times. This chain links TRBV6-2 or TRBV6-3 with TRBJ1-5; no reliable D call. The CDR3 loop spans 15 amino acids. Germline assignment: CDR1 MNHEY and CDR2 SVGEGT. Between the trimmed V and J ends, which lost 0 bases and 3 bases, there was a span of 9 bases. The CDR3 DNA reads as TGTGCCAGCAGTTACTCCGGACCGACCAATCAGCCCCAGCATTTT. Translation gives CASSYSGPTNQPQHF.

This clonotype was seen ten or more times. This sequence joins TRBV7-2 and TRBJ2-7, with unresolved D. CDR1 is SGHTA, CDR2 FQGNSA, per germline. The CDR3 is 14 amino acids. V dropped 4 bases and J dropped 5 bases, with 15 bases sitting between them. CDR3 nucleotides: TGTGCCAGCAGCTCCCGGTTGTACTCGCACGAGCAGTACTTC. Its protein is CASSSRLYSHEQYF.

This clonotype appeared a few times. The CDR3 nucleotides read TGTGCCATCAGTGAGTCGACGGGCTATGGCTACACCTTC. Residues: CAISESTGYGYTF. This chain links TRBV10-3 with TRBJ1-2; D uncertain. The V gene lost 0 bases and the J gene lost 4 bases, with 6 bases spanning the gap. The CDR3 is 13 residues long. CDR1 is ENHRY, CDR2 SYGVKD, per germline.

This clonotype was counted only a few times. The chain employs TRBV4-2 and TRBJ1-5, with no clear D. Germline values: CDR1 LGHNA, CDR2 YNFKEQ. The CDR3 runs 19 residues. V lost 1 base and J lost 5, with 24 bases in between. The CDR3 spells CASSQVTAAAEVEDQPQHF. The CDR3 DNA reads TGTGCCAGCAGCCAAGTAACAGCTGCCGCGGAGGTGGAAGATCAGCCCCAGCATTTT.

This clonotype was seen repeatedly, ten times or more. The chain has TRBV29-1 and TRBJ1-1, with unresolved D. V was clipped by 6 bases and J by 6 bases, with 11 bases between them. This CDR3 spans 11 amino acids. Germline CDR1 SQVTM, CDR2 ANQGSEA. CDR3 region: CSVKGGAEAFF. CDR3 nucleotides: TGCAGCGTAAAGGGTGGGGCTGAAGCTTTCTTT.

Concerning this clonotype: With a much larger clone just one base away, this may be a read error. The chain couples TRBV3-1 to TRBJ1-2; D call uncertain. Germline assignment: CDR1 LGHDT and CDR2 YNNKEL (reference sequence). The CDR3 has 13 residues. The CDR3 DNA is TGTGCCAGCTACCAGTCGGAGCAATATGGCTGCACCTTC. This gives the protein CASYQSEQYGCTF.

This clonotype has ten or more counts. The CDR3 region is CSARSRGSGANVLTF. Written as DNA, the CDR3 is TGCAGTGCTAGATCCAGGGGCTCTGGGGCCAACGTCCTGACTTTC. V and J are TRBV20-1 and TRBJ2-6; the D gene is possibly TRBD1 (6 bases). The length of the CDR3 is 15 residues. Germline V CDR1 and CDR2: DFQATT, SNEGSKA (reference sequence). V was cut by 2 bases and J by 0 bases, with 8 bases left in between.

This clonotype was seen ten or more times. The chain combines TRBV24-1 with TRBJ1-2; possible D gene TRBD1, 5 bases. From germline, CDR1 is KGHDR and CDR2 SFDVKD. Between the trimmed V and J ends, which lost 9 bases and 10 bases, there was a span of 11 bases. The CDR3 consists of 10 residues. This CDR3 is CATRTGDYTF. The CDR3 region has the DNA TGTGCCACCCGGACGGGGGACTACACCTTC.

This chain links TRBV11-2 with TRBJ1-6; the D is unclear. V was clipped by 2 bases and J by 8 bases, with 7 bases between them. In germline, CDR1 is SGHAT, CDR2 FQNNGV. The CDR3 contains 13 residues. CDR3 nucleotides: TGTGCCAGCAGCTTAAGGCGTGATTCACCCCTCCACTTT. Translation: CASSLRRDSPLHF.

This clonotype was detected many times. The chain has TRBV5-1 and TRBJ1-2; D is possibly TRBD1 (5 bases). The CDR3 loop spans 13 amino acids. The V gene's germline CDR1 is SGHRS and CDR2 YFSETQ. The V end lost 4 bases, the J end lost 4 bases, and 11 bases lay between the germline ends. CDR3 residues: CASSPGPLYGYTF. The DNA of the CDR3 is TGCGCCAGCAGCCCAGGGCCCCTCTATGGCTACACCTTC.

CDR3 region: CASSYRDLSYEQYF. CDR3 nucleotide sequence: TGTGCCAGCAGCTACCGGGACCTCTCCTACGAGCAGTACTTC. V and J are TRBV6-5 and TRBJ2-7; the D call may be TRBD1 or TRBD2 (5 bases each). This CDR3 contains 14 residues. V shed 6 bases and J shed 0 bases, with 12 bases lying between them. Germline CDR1 is MNHEY and CDR2 is SVGAGI.

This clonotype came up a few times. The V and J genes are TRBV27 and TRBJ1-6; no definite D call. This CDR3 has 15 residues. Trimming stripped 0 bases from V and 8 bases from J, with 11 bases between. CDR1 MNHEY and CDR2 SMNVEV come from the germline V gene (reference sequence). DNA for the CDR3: TGTGCCAGCAGTTTATCGGCACCTGCTTATTCACCCCTCCACTTT. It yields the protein CASSLSAPAYSPLHF.

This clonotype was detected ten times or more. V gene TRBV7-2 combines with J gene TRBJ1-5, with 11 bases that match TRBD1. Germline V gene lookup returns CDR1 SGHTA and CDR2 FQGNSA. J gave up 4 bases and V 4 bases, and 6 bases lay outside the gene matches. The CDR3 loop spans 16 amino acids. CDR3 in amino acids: CASSSPGQGANQPQHF. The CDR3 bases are TGTGCCAGCAGCTCCCCTGGACAGGGGGCGAATCAGCCCCAGCATTTT.

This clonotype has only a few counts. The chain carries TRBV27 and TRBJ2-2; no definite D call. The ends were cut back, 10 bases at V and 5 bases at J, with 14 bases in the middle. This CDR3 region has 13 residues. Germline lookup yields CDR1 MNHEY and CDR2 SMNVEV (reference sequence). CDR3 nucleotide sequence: TGTGCCACCTACAATGGGCTTACCGGGGAGCTGTTTTTT. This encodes CATYNGLTGELFF.